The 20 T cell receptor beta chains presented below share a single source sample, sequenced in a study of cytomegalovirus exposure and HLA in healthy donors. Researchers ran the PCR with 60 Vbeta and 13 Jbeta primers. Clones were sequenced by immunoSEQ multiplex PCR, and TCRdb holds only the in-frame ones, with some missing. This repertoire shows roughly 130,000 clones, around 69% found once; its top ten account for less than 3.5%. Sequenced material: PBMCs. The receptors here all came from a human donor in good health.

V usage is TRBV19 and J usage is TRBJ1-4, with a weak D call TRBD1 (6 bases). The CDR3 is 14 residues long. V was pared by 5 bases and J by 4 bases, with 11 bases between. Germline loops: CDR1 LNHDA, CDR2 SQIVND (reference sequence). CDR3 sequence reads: CASSPDSYNEKLFF. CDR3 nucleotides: TGTGCCAGTAGTCCGGACAGCTATAATGAAAAACTGTTTTTT.

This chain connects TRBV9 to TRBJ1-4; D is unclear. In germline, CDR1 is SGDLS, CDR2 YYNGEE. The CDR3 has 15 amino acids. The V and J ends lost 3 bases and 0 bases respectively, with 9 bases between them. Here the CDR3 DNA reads TGTGCCAGCAGCGCCCTTACAGCAACTAATGAAAAACTGTTTTTT. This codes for CASSALTATNEKLFF.

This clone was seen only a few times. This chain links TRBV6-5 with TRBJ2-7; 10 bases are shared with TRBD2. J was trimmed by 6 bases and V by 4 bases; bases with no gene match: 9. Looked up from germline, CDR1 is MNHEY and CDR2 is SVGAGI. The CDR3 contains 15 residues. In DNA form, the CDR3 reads TGTGCCAGCAGTTTCCAGCGGGAGGGCCGGAGCGAGCAGTACTTC. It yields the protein CASSFQREGRSEQYF.

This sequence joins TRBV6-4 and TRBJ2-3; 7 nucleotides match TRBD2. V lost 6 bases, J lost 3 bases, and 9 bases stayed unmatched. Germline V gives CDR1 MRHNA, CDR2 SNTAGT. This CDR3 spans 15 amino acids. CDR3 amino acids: CASSQETGGTDTQYF. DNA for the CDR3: TGTGCCAGCAGCCAGGAGACGGGGGGAACAGATACGCAGTATTTT.

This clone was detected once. The CDR3 sequence is CASSLASVHGYTF. The CDR3 DNA follows: TGCGCCAGCAGCTTGGCCAGTGTGCATGGCTACACCTTC. V is TRBV5-1 and J is TRBJ1-2; unclear D gene. The V gene's germline CDR1 is SGHRS and CDR2 YFSETQ. Trimming stripped 0 bases from V and 6 bases from J, with 9 bases between. The CDR3 covers 13 residues.

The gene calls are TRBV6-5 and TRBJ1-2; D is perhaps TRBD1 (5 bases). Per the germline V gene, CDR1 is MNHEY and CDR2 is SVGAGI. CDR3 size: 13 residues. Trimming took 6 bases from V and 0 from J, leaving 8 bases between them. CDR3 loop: CASRQDTNYGYTF. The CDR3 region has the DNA TGTGCCAGCAGACAGGACACTAACTATGGCTACACCTTC.

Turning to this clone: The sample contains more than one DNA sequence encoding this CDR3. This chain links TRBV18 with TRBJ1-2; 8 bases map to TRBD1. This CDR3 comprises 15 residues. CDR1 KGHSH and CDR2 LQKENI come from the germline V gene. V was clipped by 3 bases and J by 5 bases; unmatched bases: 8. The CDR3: CASSPTGQALYGYTF. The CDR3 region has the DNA TGTGCCAGCTCACCGACGGGACAGGCCCTTTATGGCTACACCTTC.

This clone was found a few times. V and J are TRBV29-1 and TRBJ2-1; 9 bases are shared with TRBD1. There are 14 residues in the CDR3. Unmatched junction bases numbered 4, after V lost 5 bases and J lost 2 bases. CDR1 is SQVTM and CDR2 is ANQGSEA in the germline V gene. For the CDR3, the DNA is TGCAGCGTTCGAACAGGGGGCCCCTACAATGAGCAGTTCTTC. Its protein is CSVRTGGPYNEQFF.

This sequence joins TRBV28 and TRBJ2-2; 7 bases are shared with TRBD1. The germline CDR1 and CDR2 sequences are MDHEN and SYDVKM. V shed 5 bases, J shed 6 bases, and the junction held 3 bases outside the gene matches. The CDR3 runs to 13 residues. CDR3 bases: TGTGCCAGCAGTCTACAGGGGTCCGGGGAGCTGTTTTTT. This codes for CASSLQGSGELFF.

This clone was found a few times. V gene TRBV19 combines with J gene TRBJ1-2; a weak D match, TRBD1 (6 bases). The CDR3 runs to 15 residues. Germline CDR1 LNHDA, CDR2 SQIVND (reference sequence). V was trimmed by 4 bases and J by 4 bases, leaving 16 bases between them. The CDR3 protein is CASSTAGEPLYGYTF. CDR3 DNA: TGTGCCAGTAGTACAGCAGGGGAGCCCCTCTATGGCTACACCTTC.

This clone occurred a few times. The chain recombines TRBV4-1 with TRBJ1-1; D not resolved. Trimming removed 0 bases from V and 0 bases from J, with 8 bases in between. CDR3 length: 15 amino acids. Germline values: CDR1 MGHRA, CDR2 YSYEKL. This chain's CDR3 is CASSQDDIMNTEAFF. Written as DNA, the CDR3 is TGCGCCAGCAGCCAAGATGACATCATGAACACTGAAGCTTTCTTT.

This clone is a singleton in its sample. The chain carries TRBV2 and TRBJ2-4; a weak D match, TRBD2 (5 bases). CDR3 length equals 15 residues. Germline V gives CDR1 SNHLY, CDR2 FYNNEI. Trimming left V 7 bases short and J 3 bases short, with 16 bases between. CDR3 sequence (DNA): TGTGCCAGCACAGAGGGCAGCTTGGGCAAAAACATTCAGTACTTC. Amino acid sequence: CASTEGSLGKNIQYF.

CDR3 sequence reads: CASSVGGTSGRSAYNEQFF. The CDR3 coding sequence is TGTGCCAGCAGCGTAGGAGGGACTAGCGGGAGGTCGGCATACAATGAGCAGTTCTTC. The rearrangement joins TRBV9 to TRBJ2-1; 15 bases map to TRBD2. V was clipped by 0 bases and J by 4 bases; unmatched bases: 8. Germline loops: CDR1 SGDLS, CDR2 YYNGEE. The CDR3 extends over 19 amino acids.

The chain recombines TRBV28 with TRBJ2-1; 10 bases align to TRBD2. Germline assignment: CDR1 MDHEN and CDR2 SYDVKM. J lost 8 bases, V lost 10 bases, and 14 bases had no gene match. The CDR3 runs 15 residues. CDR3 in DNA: TGTGCCACCGAACCCTCTAGCGGGAGTCGCTATGAGCAGTTCTTC. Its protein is CATEPSSGSRYEQFF.

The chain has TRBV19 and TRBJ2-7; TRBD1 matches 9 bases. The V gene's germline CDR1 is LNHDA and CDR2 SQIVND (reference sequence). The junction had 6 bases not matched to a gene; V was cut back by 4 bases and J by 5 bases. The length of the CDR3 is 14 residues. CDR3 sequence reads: CASSSMDRGDEQYF. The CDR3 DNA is TGTGCCAGTAGTAGTATGGACAGGGGAGACGAGCAGTACTTC. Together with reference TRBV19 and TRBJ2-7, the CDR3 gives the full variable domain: DGGITQSPKYLFRKEGQNVTLSCEQNLNHDAMYWYRQDPGQGLRLIYYSQIVNDFQKGDIAEGYSVSREKKESFPLTVTSAQKNPTAFYLCASSSMDRGDEQYFGPGTRLTVT.

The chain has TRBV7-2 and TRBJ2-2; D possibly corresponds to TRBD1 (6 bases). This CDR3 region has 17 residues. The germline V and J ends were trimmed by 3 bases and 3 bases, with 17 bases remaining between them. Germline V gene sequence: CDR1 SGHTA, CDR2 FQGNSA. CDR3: CASSLRGWGQDTGELFF. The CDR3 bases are TGTGCCAGCAGCTTGAGGGGCTGGGGACAAGACACCGGGGAGCTGTTTTTT.

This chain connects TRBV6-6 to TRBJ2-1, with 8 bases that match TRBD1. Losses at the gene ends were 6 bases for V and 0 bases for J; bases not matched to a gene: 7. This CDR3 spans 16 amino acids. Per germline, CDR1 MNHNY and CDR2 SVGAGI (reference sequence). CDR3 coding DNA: TGTGCCAGCAGCCAGACAGGGGCGAGCTCCTACAATGAGCAGTTCTTC. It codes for CASSQTGASSYNEQFF.

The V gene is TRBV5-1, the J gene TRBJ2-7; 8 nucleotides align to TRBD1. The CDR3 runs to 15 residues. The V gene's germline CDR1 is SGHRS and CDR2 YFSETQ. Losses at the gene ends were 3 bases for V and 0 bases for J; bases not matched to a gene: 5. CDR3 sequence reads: CASSSGQGGSYEQYF. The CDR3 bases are TGCGCCAGCAGCTCCGGACAGGGCGGCTCCTACGAGCAGTACTTC.

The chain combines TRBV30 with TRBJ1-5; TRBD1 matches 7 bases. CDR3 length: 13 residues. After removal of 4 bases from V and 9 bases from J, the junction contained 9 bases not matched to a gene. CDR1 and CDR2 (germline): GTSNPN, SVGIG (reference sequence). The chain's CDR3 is CAWTGQASGPQHF. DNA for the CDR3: TGTGCCTGGACCGGACAGGCCTCAGGGCCCCAGCATTTT.

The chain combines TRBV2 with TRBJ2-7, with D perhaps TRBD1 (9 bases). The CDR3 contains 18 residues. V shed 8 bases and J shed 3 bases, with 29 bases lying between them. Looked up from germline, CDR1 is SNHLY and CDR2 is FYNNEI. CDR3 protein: CASFGDRVGAGAFYEQYF. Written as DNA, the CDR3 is TGTGCCAGCTTTGGGGACAGGGTAGGAGCGGGAGCTTTCTACGAGCAGTACTTC.